The present entry profiles one T cell receptor beta chain with its context. The target antigen is unknown. The trim removed 5 bases at V and 0 bases at J, leaving 7 bases unmatched. The CDR3 is 17 residues long. The germline CDR1 and CDR2 sequences are LNHNV and YYDKDF (reference sequence). Data came from immunoSEQ multiplex PCR; TCRdb stores just in-frame clones and leaves some out. The sample consists of 130,000 or so clones, 80% to 90% of them appearing once. The data originate from a study of cytomegalovirus exposure and HLA in healthy donors. Study-wide results and limits: The study recorded 160 or so TCR beta chains that were cytomegalovirus-associated. Most sequenced TCRs were rare (though some public TCRs occurred in many donors). In the roughly 130 validation repertoires, a later analysis found that first-cohort TCR clusters tended to co-occur.

The donors were part of the validation cohort, which consisted of under 150 subjects and was separate from the first cohort of 600 to 850 subjects. The clonotype originates from a young woman in good health and CMV-seropositive. The gene calls are TRBV15 and TRBJ2-7, with TRBD2 matching over 13 bases. Specimen: PBMCs. CDR3 loop: CATSQGLAGDRSYEQYF. CDR3 DNA: TGTGCCACCAGCCAAGGACTAGCGGGGGACCGCTCCTACGAGCAGTACTTC.